Listed here are 18 T cell receptor beta chains from one sample, sequenced in a study of T-cell reconstitution after alpha-beta-depleted transplantation in children. Preparing the TCRbeta library involved the use of unique molecular identifiers. TCRdb reanalysed the PCR reads using MiXCR and keeps one entry per CDR3 protein. The data show about 540,000 distinct CDR3 sequences, 25% to 30% seen once. The sequencing used PBMCs, collected before TCRalphabeta/CD19-depleted stem cell transplant. The receptors derive from a boy under two years old with Wiskott-Aldrich syndrome, due to receive a stem cell transplant.

This clonotype was observed a handful of times. The rearrangement links TRBV5-1 to TRBJ2-1; 7 nucleotides agree with TRBD1. There are 15 residues in the CDR3. The V segment lost 4 bases and the J segment 5 bases; nucleotides outside the gene matches: 9. CDR1 and CDR2 from the germline V gene are SGHRS and YFSETQ. CDR3 in amino acids: CASSLRQGSNNEQFF. The DNA for the CDR3 is TGCGCCAGCAGCCTAAGACAGGGTTCCAACAATGAGCAGTTCTTC.

The chain combines TRBV24-1 with TRBJ2-1, with D possibly TRBD2 on 7 matching bases. CDR1 KGHDR and CDR2 SFDVKD come from the germline V gene. The CDR3 covers 17 residues. The V end was cut by 4 bases, the J end by 2 bases, with 17 bases between. This CDR3 is CATSDLKRGATYNEQFF. The CDR3 bases are TGTGCCACCAGTGACCTTAAACGGGGGGCAACCTACAATGAGCAGTTCTTC.

CDR3 region: CASSGRTSYEQYF. The DNA of the CDR3 is TGCGCCAGCAGTGGGAGGACCTCCTACGAGCAGTACTTC. The chain uses TRBV5-1 and TRBJ2-7, with D possibly matching TRBD2 (6 bases). This CDR3 region has 13 residues. Trimming stripped 5 bases from V and 0 bases from J, with 9 bases between. Germline CDR1 is SGHRS and CDR2 is YFSETQ.

This clonotype occurred a few times. This rearrangement joins TRBV28 to TRBJ2-2; possibly TRBD1 for D (5 bases). V was clipped by 2 bases and J by 8 bases, with 18 bases between them. The length of the CDR3 is 16 residues. Per the germline V gene, CDR1 is MDHEN and CDR2 is SYDVKM. The CDR3 DNA reads as TGTGCCAGCAGTTTAAGGGGCGCCCGCCTGGCTGGGGAGCTGTTTTTT. Translating gives CASSLRGARLAGELFF.

This clonotype was picked up a small number of times. The chain links TRBV5-1 to TRBJ1-1, with TRBD1 matching over 8 bases. The V gene's germline CDR1 is SGHRS and CDR2 YFSETQ. This CDR3 comprises 15 residues. Trimming took 5 bases from V and 6 from J; bases not matched to a gene: 12. CDR3 sequence reads: CASRDFRDRYSEAFF. CDR3 in DNA: TGCGCCAGCAGAGACTTCCGGGACAGGTACTCTGAAGCTTTCTTT.

This clonotype was found a few times. The chain links TRBV5-1 to TRBJ1-1; possibly TRBD1 for D (5 bases). The CDR3 contains 14 residues. The V gene's germline CDR1 is SGHRS and CDR2 YFSETQ. The V and J ends lost 4 bases and 1 base respectively, with 11 bases between them. CDR3 sequence reads: CASSVTAGNTEAFF. As DNA, the CDR3 is TGCGCCAGCAGCGTGACAGCCGGGAACACTGAAGCTTTCTTT. The full variable domain, with the rest looked up from reference TRBV5-1 and TRBJ1-1, is KAGVTQTPRYLIKTRGQQVTLSCSPISGHRSVSWYQQTPGQGLQFLFEYFSETQRNKGNFPGRFSGRQFSNSRSEMNVSTLELGDSALYLCASSVTAGNTEAFFGQGTRLTVV.

The chain recombines TRBV2 with TRBJ2-7, with TRBD1 identical over 9 bases. The V and J ends lost 4 bases and 2 bases, in that order; junction bases with no gene match: 6. Germline V gives CDR1 SNHLY, CDR2 FYNNEI. This CDR3 has 15 residues. The CDR3 nucleotides are TGTGCCAGCAGTGGGGGGGGACAGGGTCCCTACGAGCAGTACTTC. As protein: CASSGGGQGPYEQYF.

The chain uses TRBV20-1 and TRBJ1-1; no clear D. Trimming shortened V by 4 bases and J by 1 base, and 13 bases separated the two germline ends. The length of the CDR3 is 14 residues. Germline loops: CDR1 DFQATT, CDR2 SNEGSKA (reference sequence). DNA for the CDR3: TGCAGTGCTAAGAGGGATAGGCAGAACACTGAAGCTTTCTTT. It codes for CSAKRDRQNTEAFF.

This chain joins TRBV5-1 and TRBJ2-1; 9 nucleotides align to TRBD1. Germline V gene lookup returns CDR1 SGHRS and CDR2 YFSETQ. The CDR3 loop spans 14 amino acids. The V segment lost 10 bases and the J segment 8 bases; nucleotides outside the gene matches: 13. CDR3 in amino acids: CACKGKTGGDEQFF. The CDR3 coding sequence is TGCGCCTGCAAGGGGAAAACAGGGGGCGATGAGCAGTTCTTC.

There are a few counts of this clonotype. This rearrangement joins TRBV20-1 to TRBJ2-1; D remains ambiguous. Trimming took off 5 bases at V and 0 bases at J, with 11 bases between the two ends. This CDR3 contains 14 residues. Per germline, CDR1 DFQATT and CDR2 SNEGSKA (reference sequence). CDR3 DNA: TGCAGTGCTTCGTCGTGGGACTCCTACAATGAGCAGTTCTTC. This codes for CSASSWDSYNEQFF.

This sequence joins TRBV2 and TRBJ2-1; D perhaps matches TRBD1 (5 bases). Per the germline V gene, CDR1 is SNHLY and CDR2 is FYNNEI. The CDR3 extends over 12 amino acids. V lost 6 bases and J lost 7, with 10 bases in between. The CDR3 sequence is CASRVTANEQFF. As DNA, the CDR3 is TGTGCCAGCAGGGTGACAGCAAATGAGCAGTTCTTC.

This chain uses TRBV7-9 with TRBJ2-7, with D tentatively TRBD1 (6 bases). The V end was cut by 5 bases, the J end by 2 bases, with 10 bases between. The CDR3 consists of 13 residues. Looked up from germline, CDR1 is SEHNR and CDR2 is FQNEAQ (reference sequence). The CDR3 spells CASSGTGTYEQYF. As DNA, the CDR3 is TGTGCCAGCAGCGGAACAGGGACCTACGAGCAGTACTTC.

The chain combines TRBV5-1 with TRBJ2-1, with TRBD2 matching 11 bases. This CDR3 has 16 amino acids. Trimming at V came to 0 bases and at J to 6 bases, leaving 5 bases not matched to a gene. Germline lookup yields CDR1 SGHRS and CDR2 YFSETQ. CDR3 bases: TGCGCCAGCAGCTTGGGAATAGCGGGAGGGCTCAATGAGCAGTTCTTC. It specifies CASSLGIAGGLNEQFF.

The sample holds a few counts of this clonotype. The rearrangement links TRBV29-1 to TRBJ2-5, with TRBD2 identical over 9 bases. This CDR3 is built from 14 residues. Unmatched junction bases numbered 7, after V lost 4 bases and J lost 4 bases. Germline lookup yields CDR1 SQVTM and CDR2 ANQGSEA. DNA of the CDR3: TGCAGCGTTGGAATAGCGGGAGTACGAGAGACCCAGTACTTC. It is translated as CSVGIAGVRETQYF.

The V and J genes are TRBV5-1 and TRBJ2-1; 9 bases map to TRBD2. Trimming at V came to 2 bases and at J to 7 bases, leaving 4 bases not matched to a gene. CDR3 length: 14 residues. Germline V gene lookup returns CDR1 SGHRS and CDR2 YFSETQ. CDR3 sequence reads: CASSFGSGSNEQFF. For the CDR3, the DNA is TGCGCCAGCAGCTTTGGTAGCGGGAGTAATGAGCAGTTCTTC.

This clonotype has just a few counts. The rearrangement uses TRBV20-1 and TRBJ2-5, with D maybe TRBD1 (6 bases). The V gene's germline CDR1 is DFQATT and CDR2 SNEGSKA (reference sequence). The germline V and J ends were trimmed by 7 bases and 1 base, with 16 bases remaining between them. The CDR3 runs to 14 residues. CDR3 DNA: TGCAGTGTTTCACAGGGTGGGACCCAAGAGACCCAGTACTTC. Residues: CSVSQGGTQETQYF.

This sequence joins TRBV24-1 and TRBJ2-5, with 7 bases matching TRBD1. The J segment lost 5 bases and the V segment lost 3 bases, leaving 11 bases of the junction unmatched. Germline CDR1 KGHDR, CDR2 SFDVKD. The CDR3 is 16 residues long. Here the CDR3 reads CATSDPRAPGQETQYF. Here the CDR3 DNA reads TGTGCCACCAGTGATCCGCGGGCTCCGGGACAGGAGACCCAGTACTTC.

Only a few counts were recorded for this clonotype. The chain employs TRBV6-5 and TRBJ2-1; D is unresolved. The CDR3 totals 14 residues. V was cut by 0 bases and J by 4 bases, with 7 bases left in between. From germline, CDR1 is MNHEY and CDR2 SVGAGI. Here the CDR3 DNA reads TGTGCCAGCAGTTACTCGAACGCGTACAATGAGCAGTTCTTC. It translates to CASSYSNAYNEQFF.